The T cell receptor beta chain described here comes from a study of blood T cell repertoires in COVID-19. Study background: Samples taken during acute and convalescent COVID-19 were collected in the United States, Italy and Spain. In each case, the material was cDNA or gDNA derived from T cells, B-cell-depleted T cells, or PBMCs.

How the authors handled the data: Reference gene primer amplification gave estimated nucleated cell counts. Data came from immunoSEQ multiplex PCR; TCRdb stores just in-frame clones and leaves some out. For V, J and clone size, that table is used; D and trimming come from the DNA. The data show tens of thousands of clones, with roughly 89% seen just once and about 25% held by the top ten. The sample comprised peripheral blood. This receptor was obtained from a man between 60 and 75 years old with active or convalescent COVID-19.

CDR3 nucleotides: TGCGCCAGCAGCTCCCCGGGACTAGCGGGAGGTCGGACCTACGAGCAGTACTTC. Translation: CASSSPGLAGGRTYEQYF. This chain links TRBV5-1 with TRBJ2-7; 15 bases are a match to TRBD2. The V gene end was trimmed by 3 bases and the J gene end by 2 bases; junction bases not matched to a gene: 9. This CDR3 comprises 18 residues. Germline-derived CDR1 and CDR2 are SGHRS and YFSETQ.